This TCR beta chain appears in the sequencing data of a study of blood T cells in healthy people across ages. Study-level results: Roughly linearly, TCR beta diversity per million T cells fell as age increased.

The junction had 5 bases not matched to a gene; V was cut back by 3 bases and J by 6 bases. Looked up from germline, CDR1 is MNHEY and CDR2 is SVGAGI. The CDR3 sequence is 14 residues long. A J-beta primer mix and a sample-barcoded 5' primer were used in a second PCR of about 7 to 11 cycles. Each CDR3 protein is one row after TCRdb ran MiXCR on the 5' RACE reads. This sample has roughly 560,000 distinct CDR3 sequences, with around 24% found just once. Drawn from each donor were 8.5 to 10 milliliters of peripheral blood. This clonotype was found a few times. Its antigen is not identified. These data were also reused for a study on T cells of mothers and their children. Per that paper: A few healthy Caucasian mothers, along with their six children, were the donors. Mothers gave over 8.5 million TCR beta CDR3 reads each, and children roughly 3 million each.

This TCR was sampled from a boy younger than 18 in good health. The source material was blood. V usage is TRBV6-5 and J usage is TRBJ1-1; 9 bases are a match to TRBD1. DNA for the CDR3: TGTGCCAGCAGTTATACCACAGGGGGCTCTGAAGCTTTCTTT. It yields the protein CASSYTTGGSEAFF.